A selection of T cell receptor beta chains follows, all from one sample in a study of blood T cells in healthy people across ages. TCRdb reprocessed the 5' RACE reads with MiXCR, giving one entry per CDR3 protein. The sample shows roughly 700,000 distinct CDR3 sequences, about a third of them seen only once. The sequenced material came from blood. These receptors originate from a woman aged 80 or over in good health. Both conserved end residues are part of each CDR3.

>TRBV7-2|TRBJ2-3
CASSASSGGADTQYF
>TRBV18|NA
CASSRDRGLLDLSEQYF
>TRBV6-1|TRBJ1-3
CASSLKPGSAGNTIYF
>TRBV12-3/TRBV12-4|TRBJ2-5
CASSLGDLQETQYF
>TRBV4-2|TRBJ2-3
CASSQDWEVGGKRDTQYF
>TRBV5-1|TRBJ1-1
CASSLEGTGGTEAFF
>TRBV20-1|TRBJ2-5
CSALPRRETQYF
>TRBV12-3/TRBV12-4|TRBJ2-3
CASRSGVIADTQYF
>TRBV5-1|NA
CASSTLTGGGETQYF
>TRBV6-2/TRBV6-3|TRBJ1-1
CASSLLRGGTEAFF
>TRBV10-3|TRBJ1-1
CAISESRGMNTEAFF
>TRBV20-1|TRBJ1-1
CSADWGMAEAFF
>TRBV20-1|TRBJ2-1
CSASRSGGHNEQFF
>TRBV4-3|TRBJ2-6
CASSQGSGAPGANVLTF
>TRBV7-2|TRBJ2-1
CASSVPGGHEQFF
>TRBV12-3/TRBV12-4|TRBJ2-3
CASSPTAGADTQYF
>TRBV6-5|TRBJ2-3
CASSYGMGIGTDTQYF
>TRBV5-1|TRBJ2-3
CASSRLAASTDTQYF
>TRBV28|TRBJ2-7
CASSKILLRDRDYEQYF
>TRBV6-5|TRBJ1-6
CASSWGQGSSYNSPLHF
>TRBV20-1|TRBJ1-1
CSASPGTWAEAFF
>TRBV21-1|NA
CASSKLRLAREETQYF
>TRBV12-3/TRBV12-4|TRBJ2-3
CASSVRPDVQYF
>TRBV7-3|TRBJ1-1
CASSSVGGGGNTEAFF
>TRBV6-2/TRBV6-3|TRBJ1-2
CASFDSSNYGYTF
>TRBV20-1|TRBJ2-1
CSAGDRGVYNEQFF
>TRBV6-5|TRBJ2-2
CAAQTANTGELFF
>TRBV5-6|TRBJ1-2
CASSLVGRDSYGYTF
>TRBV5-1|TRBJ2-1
CASSLGTSGPPYNEQFF
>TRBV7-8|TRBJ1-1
CASSLFRATNTEAFF
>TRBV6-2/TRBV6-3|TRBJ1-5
CASRPGTGSNQPQHF
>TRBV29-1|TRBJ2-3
CSVGPSGVDTQYF
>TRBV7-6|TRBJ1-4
CASSLIRRSTNEKLFF
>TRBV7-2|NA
CASSRQEGPYEQYF
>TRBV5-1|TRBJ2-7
CASSLEVRGTAQHYEQYF
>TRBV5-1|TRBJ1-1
CASSPTGMGMNTEAFF
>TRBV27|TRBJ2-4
CASSWDSQNIQYF
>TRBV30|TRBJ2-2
CAWTGFDTGELFF
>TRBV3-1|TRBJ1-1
CASSNGQGLNTEAFF
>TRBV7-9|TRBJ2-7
CASSPGINSYEQYF
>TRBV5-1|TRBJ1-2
CASSPDRQGYTF
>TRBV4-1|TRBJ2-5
CASSQESRGARETQYF
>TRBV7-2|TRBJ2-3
CASSLVGQGLTDTQYF
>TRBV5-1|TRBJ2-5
CASSLDGASSRAETQYF
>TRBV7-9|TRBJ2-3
CASSSSGADTQYF
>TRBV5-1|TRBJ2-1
CASSRLAGANNEQFF
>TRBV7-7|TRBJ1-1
CASSRGQGYEAFF
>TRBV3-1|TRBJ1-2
CASSQGETRGYTF
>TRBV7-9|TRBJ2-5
CASSYQTSGETQYF
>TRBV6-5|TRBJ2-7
CASSYSSTGGDYEQYF
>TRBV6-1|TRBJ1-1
CASSQSRDTEAFF
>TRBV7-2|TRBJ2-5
CASSSELAVGRGEQYF
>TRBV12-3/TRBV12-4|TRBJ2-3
CASSLGDRTDTQYF
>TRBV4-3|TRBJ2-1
CASSQDVQRSSYNEQFF
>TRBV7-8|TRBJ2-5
CASNLGRAQETQYF